One and the same sample provided the 4 T cell receptor beta chains below, sequenced in a study of lymphopenia after photon versus proton radiotherapy. Sequencing was performed with immunoSEQ multiplex PCR; in TCRdb, only in-frame clones are kept and a portion is missing. The top ten clones hold roughly 3.5% of a sample with approximately 12,000 clones, less than 90% of them seen once. This specimen was peripheral blood, taken from a patient treated with photon-based radiotherapy. Every receptor here comes from a man aged 55 to 69 with pancreatic cancer.

The chain employs TRBV5-6 and TRBJ1-3; no definite D call. In germline, CDR1 is SGHDT, CDR2 YYEEEE. This CDR3 is 14 amino acids long. Trimming took 3 bases from V and 4 from J, leaving 11 bases between them. This CDR3 is CASSWLTEGNTIYF. The CDR3 DNA reads as TGTGCCAGCAGCTGGCTGACGGAGGGAAACACCATATATTTT.

This chain links TRBV4-3 with TRBJ2-5; 9 nucleotides align to TRBD2. The CDR3 runs 18 residues. V dropped 4 bases and J dropped 5; count of bases not matched to a gene: 17. From germline, CDR1 is LGHNA and CDR2 YSLEER. Here the CDR3 DNA reads TGCGCCAGCAGCCGGGGGGAACTAGCGGGTTTCCAAGGGGAGACCCAGTACTTC. Translated, it gives CASSRGELAGFQGETQYF.

The V call is TRBV7-9, the J call TRBJ2-2, with no clear D. The CDR3 contains 15 residues. Deletions cut 5 bases from V and 0 bases from J, with 10 bases between. Per the germline V gene, CDR1 is SEHNR and CDR2 is FQNEAQ (reference sequence). The CDR3 protein is CASSPGYANTGELFF. DNA of the CDR3: TGTGCCAGCAGCCCCGGGTATGCGAACACCGGGGAGCTGTTTTTT.

This clone has just one count. The chain employs TRBV7-9 and TRBJ1-5, with D possibly TRBD1 on 5 matching bases. V lost 10 bases to trimming and J lost 7 bases, with 17 bases between them. CDR1 and CDR2 (germline): SEHNR, FQNEAQ (reference sequence). This CDR3 comprises 13 residues. The CDR3 nucleotides are TGTGCCATCGCACAAGGGGTAGGGCAGCCCCAGCATTTT. Translated, it gives CAIAQGVGQPQHF.